This TCR beta chain was sequenced during a study of human T cells and chemical hapten exposure. For the study at large: There were per-sample TCR yield variations, arising mainly from small pooled library volume differences.

Documented time point: pre-sensitization, week 0. Treatment of the sample: therapeutic diphenylcyclopropenone sensitization with weekly scalp DPC. Extraction of total RNA was performed on unfractionated whole blood. Germline CDR1 is SGHDN and CDR2 is FVKESK. V was shortened by 4 bases and J by 1 base, with 12 bases between the two germline ends. This CDR3 contains 15 residues. There are many counts of this clonotype. For the library, individual cDNA molecules each received unique molecular identifiers. TCRdb recomputed calls from the RACE reads with MiXCR, one row per CDR3 protein. The sample yields about 85,000 distinct CDR3 sequences, over 6.5% seen once.

This receptor was obtained from a man aged 40-55 years with alopecia areata. Some clones in this sample may be carry-over from other donors' samples. Source: whole blood, taken in connection with sensitization to the hapten diphenylcyclopropenone (DPC). The chain has TRBV14 and TRBJ2-3; D remains unclear. The CDR3 loop is CASSRLFGGTDTQYF. As DNA, the CDR3 is TGTGCCAGCAGCCGGCTCTTTGGGGGCACAGATACGCAGTATTTT.